These T cell receptor beta chains were read from a single sample in a study of tumor and adjacent non-tumor tissue in lung cancer. TCRdb reprocessed the multiplex PCR reads via MiXCR and lists one record per CDR3 protein. The data contain 60,000 to 90,000 distinct CDR3 sequences, roughly 75% of them singletons. Sequenced material: distant non-tumor lung tissue. All receptors come from a woman between 50 and 59 years old with non-small cell lung cancer. CDR3s include the opening cysteine and the closing phenylalanine or tryptophan. D genes are given only for firm matches. Clone sizes are given selectively: once, few, many, or a class where the clone is expanded.

-	-	TRBV6-1	TRBJ2-1	TGTGCCGGCAGTTTAGTCGGGAGCGTTCATGAGCAGTTCTTC	CAGSLVGSVHEQFF
-	-	TRBV6-2/TRBV6-3	TRBJ2-7	TGTGCCAGGAGCCTCACCGGGATGGGACCCTACGAGCAGTACTTC	CARSLTGMGPYEQYF
-	-	TRBV6-2/TRBV6-3	TRBJ2-7	TGTGCCAGCAACCCTTCCGGGGGTACCTACGAGCCGTATTTC	CASNPSGGTYEPYF
many	TRBD1	TRBV6-5	TRBJ2-5	TGTGCCAGCATCGACCCCCTGGGACAGGGGTATCGAGAGACCCAGTACTTC	CASIDPLGQGYRETQYF
-	-	TRBV6-5	TRBJ1-1	TGTGCCAGCAGCCGTGACAGAGAGAACAGTGAAGCTTTCTTT	CASSRDRENSEAFF
-	-	TRBV11-2	TRBJ2-7	-	CASSPWASGSCEQYF
-	-	TRBV29-1	TRBJ2-5	TGCAGCATTGAAAGCCTGCTCCGGGAGACTCAGTACTTC	CSIESLLRETQYF
-	-	TRBV11-1	TRBJ2-1	TGTGCCAGCTGCCCTCTGACTGGCGGGATTCGTAATGAGCAGCTCTTC	CASCPLTGGIRNEQLF
many	-	TRBV11-1	TRBJ2-3	TGTGCCAGCAGCCCGCGGACCTCCACAGATACGCAGTATTTT	CASSPRTSTDTQYF
-	TRBD1	TRBV6-6	TRBJ2-3	TGTGCCAGCTGTTACCAGGGGGCAGATACGCAGTATTTT	CASCYQGADTQYF
-	TRBD2	TRBV20-1	TRBJ2-5	TGCAGTGCTAGGGGACTAACGGCTACACATCAAGAGACCCAGTACTTC	CSARGLTATHQETQYF
-	-	TRBV7-8	TRBJ2-1	TGTGCCAGCAGCTCGTACGAGGCCCACGTTAATGAGCAGTTCTTC	CASSSYEAHVNEQFF
-	-	TRBV25-1	TRBJ2-1	TGTGCCAAACAAAACAGCCCCAATGAGCAGTTCTTC	CAKQNSPNEQFF
-	-	TRBV6-2/TRBV6-3	TRBJ1-1	TGTGTCAGCAGTGGTGGCGGGGGCGGGTACACTGAAGCTTTCTTT	CVSSGGGGGYTEAFF
many	TRBD2	TRBV6-5	TRBJ2-7	TGTGCCAGCAGCGGGAGGCTGCACGAGCAGTACTTC	CASSGRLHEQYF
-	TRBD1	TRBV28	TRBJ2-4	TGTGTCAGCAGTTCCGGGACAGTTAAAAACATTCAGTACTTC	CVSSSGTVKNIQYF
-	TRBD2	TRBV6-5	TRBJ2-1	TGTACCAGCAGTACAGGACTAGCGGGAGCCTATGAGCAGTCCTTC	CTSSTGLAGAYEQSF
many	-	TRBV20-1	TRBJ2-5	TGCAGTGCGTGGGGGTACCAAGAGACCCAGTACTTC	CSAWGYQETQYF
-	-	TRBV11-2	TRBJ1-1	TGTGCCAGCAGCCCCAACCAGGTGAACACTGAAGCTTCCTTT	CASSPNQVNTEASF
many	TRBD1	TRBV12-3/TRBV12-4	TRBJ1-1	TGTGCCAGCAGTACCGGAGAGACAGGGACTAACACTGAAGCTTTCTTT	CASSTGETGTNTEAFF
-	TRBD2	TRBV6-1	TRBJ2-1	TGCGCCAGCAGCGGGAGGGCCCCGGGGAATGAGCGGTTCTTC	CASSGRAPGNERFF
-	-	TRBV10-3	TRBJ2-7	TGTGCCATCAGCCGACTAGTGGGAGCAGTCTACGAGCAGTACTTC	CAISRLVGAVYEQYF
few	-	TRBV5-1	TRBJ2-5	TGCGCCAGCAGCCTCAAGCCAAAGACGCAAGAGACCCAGTACTTC	CASSLKPKTQETQYF
many	TRBD1	TRBV5-6	TRBJ2-5	TGTGCCAGCAGCACCCGACAGGGAGCGGAGACCCAGTACTTC	CASSTRQGAETQYF
-	-	TRBV4-3	TRBJ2-6	TGCGCCAGCAGCCAAGATTCACCAGGGCCTGGGACTGGGGCCAACGTCCTGAATTTC	CASSQDSPGPGTGANVLNF
-	TRBD2	TRBV6-1	TRBJ2-2	TGTGCCAGCACCCATTTGCCAGGGACTACAGGAATCGGGGAGCTGTTTTTT	CASTHLPGTTGIGELFF
-	-	TRBV5-1	TRBJ2-1	TGCGCCAGCAGCCAGCCGGGACCAAACAATGAGCAGTTCTTC	CASSQPGPNNEQFF
-	-	TRBV20-1	TRBJ2-7	TGTAGTGCTAGCCGAGAAGGCACGGGCTACCAGTACTTC	CSASREGTGYQYF
many	-	TRBV12-3/TRBV12-4	TRBJ2-2	TGTGCCAGCAGTTTGCGGAGCGGCGGGGAGCTGTTTTTT	CASSLRSGGELFF
-	TRBD1	TRBV28	TRBJ1-1	TGTGCCAGTAGTTTAATCCGGGACAGGCACATCAGGGCTTTCTTC	CASSLIRDRHIRAFF
many	TRBD2	TRBV20-1	TRBJ2-1	TGCAGTGCTAGAGCTCTAGCGGGAGTTTCTAAAAATGAGCAGTTCTTC	CSARALAGVSKNEQFF
-	TRBD2	TRBV11-2	TRBJ2-1	TGTGCCAGCAGCCCGAGATTAGCGGGAAGATTAGGTGAGCACTTCTTC	CASSPRLAGRLGEHFF
-	-	TRBV28	TRBJ2-4	TGTGCCAGCATCGACTCGAGAGGTAGCGGACCCACGATAACCAAAAACATTCAGTACTTC	CASIDSRGSGPTITKNIQYF
-	TRBD1	TRBV7-6	TRBJ2-7	TGTGCCAGCAACTTAGAGGGACAGGGATTCGAGCAGTACTTC	CASNLEGQGFEQYF
many	-	TRBV6-2/TRBV6-3	TRBJ1-5	TGTGCCAGCAGTCTACTAACTAATCAGCCCCAGCATTTT	CASSLLTNQPQHF
-	TRBD2	TRBV12-3/TRBV12-4	TRBJ2-1	TGTACCAGTAGTTTAATGACTAGCAGATTCCATGAGCAGTTCTTC	CTSSLMTSRFHEQFF
-	-	TRBV11-2	TRBJ2-2	TGTCCCAGCAGTTCGGGGACAACCGGGGAGCTGTTTTTT	CPSSSGTTGELFF
-	-	TRBV11-1	TRBJ2-1	TGTGCCAGCAGCTTTTTTGAAGACGGAGGACTCACGGTAGGAGAGCAGTTCTTC	CASSFFEDGGLTVGEQFF
-	TRBD1	TRBV7-8	TRBJ1-1	TGTGTCAGTAGCTTAGGGACAGGGGGCACTGAAGCTTTCTTT	CVSSLGTGGTEAFF
-	-	TRBV20-1	TRBJ2-7	TGCAGTGCGGTCATACTAGCAGGAACCCCCGGCGGCCACGAGCAGTACTTC	CSAVILAGTPGGHEQYF
once	TRBD2	TRBV20-1	TRBJ2-1	TGCAGTGCTAGAGAGCAAGGTCCTCGAGCGGGAGTAGCATACAATGAGCAATTCTTC	CSAREQGPRAGVAYNEQFF
few	-	TRBV28	TRBJ2-7	TGTGCCAGCAGTCAGAACTACGAGCAGTACTTC	CASSQNYEQYF
-	-	TRBV2	TRBJ2-3	TGTGCCAGCAGTCAACGGCCGGTCGGGTTCGGGCAGGGAAGGGGTCAGCCCCAGTATTTT	CASSQRPVGFGQGRGQPQYF
many	-	TRBV20-1	TRBJ1-3	TGCAGTGCGCAAACAGGGATCAGCTCTGGAAACACCATATATTTT	CSAQTGISSGNTIYF
-	TRBD1	TRBV6-1	TRBJ2-1	TGTGCCAGCAGCGCATTCGGGACAGGGGGACACAATAAGCAGTTCTTC	CASSAFGTGGHNKQFF
once	-	TRBV12-3/TRBV12-4	TRBJ1-2	TGTGCCAGTAGTTTACCCGGGGGTCACGCTGGCTACACCTTC	CASSLPGGHAGYTF
-	-	TRBV18	TRBJ2-5	TGTGCCAGCTCACCGCTGTCCGCAGAAGAGACCCAGTACTTC	CASSPLSAEETQYF
once	TRBD2	TRBV11-2	TRBJ2-1	TGTGCCAGCAGCCGGATAATATTAGCGGGGGACAGTGAGCAGTTCTTC	CASSRIILAGDSEQFF
-	TRBD2	TRBV7-8	TRBJ2-1	TGTACCAGCAGCTTAGGTTGGGGCGGGGAGGGTGAGCGGTTCTTC	CTSSLGWGGEGERFF
-	-	TRBV5-6	TRBJ2-7	TGTGCCAGCAGCTGGGGACGGGGTGGGTACGAGCAGTACTTC	CASSWGRGGYEQYF